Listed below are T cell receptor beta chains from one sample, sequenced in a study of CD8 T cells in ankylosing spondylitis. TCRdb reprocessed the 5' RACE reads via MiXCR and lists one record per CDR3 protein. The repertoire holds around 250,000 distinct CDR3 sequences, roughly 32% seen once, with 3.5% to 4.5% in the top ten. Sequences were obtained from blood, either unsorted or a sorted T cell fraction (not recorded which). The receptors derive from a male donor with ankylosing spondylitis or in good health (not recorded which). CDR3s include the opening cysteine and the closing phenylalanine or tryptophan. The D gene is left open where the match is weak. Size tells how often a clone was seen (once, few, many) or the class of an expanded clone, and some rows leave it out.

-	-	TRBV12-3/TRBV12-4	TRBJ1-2	TGTGCCACCGACCCGACGAAAAGTGAAAAGACTAACTATGGCTACACCTTC	CATDPTKSEKTNYGYTF
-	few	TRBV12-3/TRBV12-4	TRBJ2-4	TGTGCCAGCATGGGGGTCGCTAAAAACATTCAGTACTTC	CASMGVAKNIQYF
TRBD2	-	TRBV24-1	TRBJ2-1	TGTGCCACCAGTGAGGGCGGGGGGACCTCCTACAATGAGCAGTTCTTC	CATSEGGGTSYNEQFF
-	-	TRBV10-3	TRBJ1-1	TGTGCCATCAGTGACGATGACAGAGGGGCTTTCTTT	CAISDDDRGAFF
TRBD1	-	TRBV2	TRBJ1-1	TGTGCCGGCAGGGGGTTCCAATACACTGAAGCTTTCTTT	CAGRGFQYTEAFF
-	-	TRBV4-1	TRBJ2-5	TGCGCCAGCAGCCTAGGGGGCGCGGGGCAAGAGACCCAGTACTTC	CASSLGGAGQETQYF
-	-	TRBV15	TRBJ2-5	TGTGCCACCAGCAGAGACCTGGTCCGGACCCAGTACTTC	CATSRDLVRTQYF
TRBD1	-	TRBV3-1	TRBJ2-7	TGTGCCAGCAGCCGACAGGGGACAGGGGGCTACGAGCAGTACTTC	CASSRQGTGGYEQYF
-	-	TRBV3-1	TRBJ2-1	TGTGCCAGCAGCCAATCTATCAATGAGCAGTTCTTC	CASSQSINEQFF
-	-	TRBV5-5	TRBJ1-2	TGTGCCAGCAGCTCACCTACAGTGAGAGATGGCTACACCTTC	CASSSPTVRDGYTF
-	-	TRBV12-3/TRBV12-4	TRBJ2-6	TGTGCCAGCAGCCAGACAGCCTCTGGGGCCAACGTCCTGACTTTC	CASSQTASGANVLTF
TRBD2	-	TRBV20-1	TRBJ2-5	TGCAGTGCTAGAGATTTCGGCAGATTGGCGGGGGGTGAGACCCAGTACTTC	CSARDFGRLAGGETQYF
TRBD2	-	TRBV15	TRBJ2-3	TGTGCCACCAGCGTATCAGCGGGGGGGGCAGATACGCAGTATTTT	CATSVSAGGADTQYF
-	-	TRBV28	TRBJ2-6	TGTGCCAGCAGTTTTATGGTCAGTGTTAAAGGGGCCAACGTCCTGACTTTC	CASSFMVSVKGANVLTF
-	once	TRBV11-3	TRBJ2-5	TGTGCCAGCAGCAAAGGCGGTGCGGTTCAAGAGACCCAGTACTTC	CASSKGGAVQETQYF
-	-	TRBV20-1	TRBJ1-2	TGCAGTGCTAGAGATCCCAGCTACTATGGCTACACCTTC	CSARDPSYYGYTF
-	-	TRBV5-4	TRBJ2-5	TGTGCCAGCAGCTTGGTTTCTTCGGAGACCCAGTACTTC	CASSLVSSETQYF
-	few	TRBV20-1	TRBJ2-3	TGCAGTGCCAGAACCGGGACATTGATGCAGAGCACAGATACGCAGTATTTT	CSARTGTLMQSTDTQYF
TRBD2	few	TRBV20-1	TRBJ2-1	TGCAGTGCTAGAGAGGGGGGGGAGCAGTTCTTC	CSAREGGEQFF
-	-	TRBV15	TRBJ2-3	TGTGCCACCAGAGGGGGACCCAATACGCAGTATTTT	CATRGGPNTQYF